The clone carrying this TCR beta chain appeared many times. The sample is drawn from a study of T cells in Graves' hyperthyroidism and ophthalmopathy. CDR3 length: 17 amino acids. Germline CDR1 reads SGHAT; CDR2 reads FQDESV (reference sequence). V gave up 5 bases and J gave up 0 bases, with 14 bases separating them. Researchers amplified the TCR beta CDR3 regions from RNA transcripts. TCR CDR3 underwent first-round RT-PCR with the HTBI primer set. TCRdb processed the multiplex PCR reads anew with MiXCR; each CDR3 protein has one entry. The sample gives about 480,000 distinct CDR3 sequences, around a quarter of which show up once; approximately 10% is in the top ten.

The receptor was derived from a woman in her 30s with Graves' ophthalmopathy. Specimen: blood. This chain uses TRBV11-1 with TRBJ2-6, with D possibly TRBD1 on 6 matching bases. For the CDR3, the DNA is TGTGCCAGCAGCGTACAGGGTGCCCACTCTGGGGCCAACGTCCTGACTTTC. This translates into CASSVQGAHSGANVLTF.